The rows below give T cell receptor beta chains drawn from one sample of a study of shared clonotypes between healthy human individuals. Profiled with immunoSEQ multiplex PCR; TCRdb holds only in-frame clones, not every one. Of fewer than 1.6 million clones in the sample, approximately 98.5% were seen once. Sequenced material: naive CD4+ T cells sorted from blood. The receptors derive from a man under 40 in good health. The CDR3 runs from the conserved cysteine through the conserved F or W. The order of the fields is D gene, J gene, V gene, clone size, CDR3 DNA, CDR3 protein. D genes are given only for firm matches. A clone size is listed for some rows: how often the clone was seen (once, few, many), or a class if it is expanded.

D: TRBD2
J: TRBJ2-4
V: TRBV28
size: -
DNA: TGTGCCAGCAGTTTAGGGGAGCGGGATTGGGGCGAAGGGCACATTCAGTACTTC
CDR3: CASSLGERDWGEGHIQYF

D: -
J: TRBJ1-1
V: TRBV9
size: -
DNA: TGTGCCAGCAGCGTAGGAGCAGAAATGAACACTGAAGCTTTCTTT
CDR3: CASSVGAEMNTEAFF

D: -
J: TRBJ2-3
V: TRBV15
size: -
DNA: TGTGCCACCAGCAGAGATACTCCGCTGTCAGATACGCAGTATTTT
CDR3: CATSRDTPLSDTQYF

D: TRBD1
J: TRBJ2-3
V: TRBV25-1
size: -
DNA: TGTGCCAGCAGTGAATTGGGGGACAGACCAAATACGCAGTATTTT
CDR3: CASSELGDRPNTQYF

D: TRBD2
J: TRBJ2-6
V: TRBV5-1
size: -
DNA: TGCGCCAGCAGCTTGGTTGGGGAGGGGTTCTCTGGGGCCAACGTCCTGACTTTC
CDR3: CASSLVGEGFSGANVLTF

D: -
J: TRBJ2-1
V: TRBV5-4
size: -
DNA: TGTGCCAGCAGCCCCCCGGGAGAGTACAATGAGCAGTTCTTC
CDR3: CASSPPGEYNEQFF

D: -
J: TRBJ2-4
V: TRBV30
size: -
DNA: TGTGCCTGGGGGACGGCCAAAAACATTCAGTACTTC
CDR3: CAWGTAKNIQYF

D: -
J: TRBJ1-3
V: TRBV7-9
size: once
DNA: TGTGCCAGCGTTGGTTCGGAGTCCGTCCCGGACACCATATATTTT
CDR3: CASVGSESVPDTIYF

D: -
J: TRBJ1-5
V: TRBV7-2
size: -
DNA: TGTGCCAGCAGCTTAACGACCCATCAGCCCCAGCATTTT
CDR3: CASSLTTHQPQHF

D: -
J: TRBJ1-2
V: TRBV9
size: -
DNA: TGTGCCAGCAGCGTAGATCCGGGGGCTGATGGCTACACCTTC
CDR3: CASSVDPGADGYTF

D: TRBD2
J: TRBJ2-1
V: TRBV19
size: once
DNA: TGTGCCAGTAGTATAGCTAGCGGGAGGATCAATGAGCAGTTCTTC
CDR3: CASSIASGRINEQFF

D: TRBD2
J: TRBJ2-1
V: TRBV15
size: -
DNA: TGTGCCACCTCTGGGGGGGTAACCTACAATGAGCAGTTCTTC
CDR3: CATSGGVTYNEQFF

D: -
J: TRBJ2-3
V: TRBV7-9
size: once
DNA: TGTGCCAGCAGCATGGCGGCTGTGGATACGCAGTATTTT
CDR3: CASSMAAVDTQYF

D: -
J: TRBJ2-1
V: TRBV6-1
size: -
DNA: TGTGCCAGCAGAGACTACAATGAGCAGTTCTTC
CDR3: CASRDYNEQFF

D: -
J: TRBJ2-7
V: TRBV10-3
size: -
DNA: TGTGCCATCAGTGCGATCGTTACCTACGAGCAGTACTTC
CDR3: CAISAIVTYEQYF

D: -
J: TRBJ1-1
V: TRBV4-1
size: -
DNA: TGCGCCAGCAGCCTTTTTACGACAGTGAACACTGAAGCTTTCTTT
CDR3: CASSLFTTVNTEAFF

D: TRBD2
J: TRBJ2-5
V: TRBV5-1
size: -
DNA: TGCGCCAGCAGCGATGGACTAGCGAGTAAAGAGACCCAGTACTTC
CDR3: CASSDGLASKETQYF

D: -
J: TRBJ2-1
V: TRBV2
size: -
DNA: TGTGCCAGCAGTGGGGTTTGGGATGAGCAGTTCTTC
CDR3: CASSGVWDEQFF

D: TRBD2
J: TRBJ2-3
V: TRBV10-2
size: -
DNA: TGCGCCAGCAGCCCGACTAGCGGTGGGCCAGATACGCAGTATTTT
CDR3: CASSPTSGGPDTQYF

D: -
J: TRBJ1-5
V: TRBV28
size: -
DNA: TGTGCCAGCAGTTCGATCGGCCAGGGTAGCAATCAGCCCCAGCATTTT
CDR3: CASSSIGQGSNQPQHF

D: -
J: TRBJ1-4
V: TRBV7-9
size: -
DNA: TGTGCCAGCAGCTTAGTGGGAGGCGAAAAACTGTTTTTT
CDR3: CASSLVGGEKLFF

D: TRBD2
J: TRBJ2-1
V: TRBV7-9
size: -
DNA: TGTGCCAGCAGCTATAGACTAGCAAGGGAGCAGTTCTTC
CDR3: CASSYRLAREQFF

D: -
J: TRBJ2-1
V: TRBV7-3
size: once
DNA: TGTGCCAGCAGCTTGCCGGCCGGGAAGTACAATGAGCAGTTCTTC
CDR3: CASSLPAGKYNEQFF

D: -
J: TRBJ2-1
V: TRBV6-5
size: -
DNA: TGTGCCAGCAGTTACTCCACCGGCCCTAGGTCCGGTGAGCAGTTCTTC
CDR3: CASSYSTGPRSGEQFF

D: TRBD2
J: TRBJ2-7
V: TRBV18
size: once
DNA: TGTGCCAGCTCACCCCCTTTCCTAGCGGGCAGCTCCTACGAGCAGTACTTC
CDR3: CASSPPFLAGSSYEQYF

D: -
J: TRBJ2-3
V: TRBV5-1
size: -
DNA: TGCGCCAGCAGCTTAGTATCAGGGAGCACAGATACGCAGTATTTT
CDR3: CASSLVSGSTDTQYF

D: -
J: TRBJ1-1
V: TRBV29-1
size: -
DNA: TGCAGCGCGTTCCCGGGCAGATTGAACACTGAAGCTTTCTTT
CDR3: CSAFPGRLNTEAFF

D: -
J: TRBJ2-5
V: TRBV6-5
size: -
DNA: TGTGCCAGCAGTTACTCGATTAATTCGGGGACCCAGTACTTC
CDR3: CASSYSINSGTQYF

D: -
J: TRBJ2-1
V: TRBV15
size: -
DNA: TGTGCCACCAGCACCCTAACTAGAATCTCCTACAATGAGCAGTTCTTC
CDR3: CATSTLTRISYNEQFF

D: -
J: TRBJ2-5
V: TRBV18
size: -
DNA: TGTGCCAGCTCACCGTTTGGCTTGGGCCAGGAGACCCAGTACTTC
CDR3: CASSPFGLGQETQYF

D: TRBD2
J: TRBJ2-1
V: TRBV9
size: -
DNA: TGTGCCAGCAGCGTCGGGGTAGCGGGAGCCAATGAGCAGTTCTTC
CDR3: CASSVGVAGANEQFF

D: -
J: TRBJ2-7
V: TRBV18
size: -
DNA: TGTGCCAGCTCCCTCACAAGAATAACCTCCTACGAGCAGTACTTC
CDR3: CASSLTRITSYEQYF

D: -
J: TRBJ2-7
V: TRBV6-5
size: -
DNA: TGTGCCAGCAGGGGGTCCCCCTACGAGCAGTACTTC
CDR3: CASRGSPYEQYF

D: TRBD1
J: TRBJ2-2
V: TRBV6-5
size: -
DNA: TGTGCCAGCAGTTATTGGCAGGGGGCCTCCGGGGAGCTGTTTTTT
CDR3: CASSYWQGASGELFF

D: TRBD1
J: TRBJ2-5
V: TRBV15
size: -
DNA: TGTGCCACCAGCAGGGCTACAGGGGGTGGGCGAGAGACCCAGTACTTC
CDR3: CATSRATGGGRETQYF

D: TRBD2
J: TRBJ2-1
V: TRBV5-1
size: -
DNA: TGCGCCAGCACCCGGGGGCTAGCGGGAAACAATGAGCAGTTCTTC
CDR3: CASTRGLAGNNEQFF

D: TRBD1
J: TRBJ2-7
V: TRBV29-1
size: once
DNA: TGCAGCGTTGAACGGGACAGCTCCTACGAGCAGTACTTC
CDR3: CSVERDSSYEQYF

D: TRBD2
J: TRBJ2-1
V: TRBV7-2
size: -
DNA: TGTGCCAGCAGCTTACGGGGAGCGGGAGGGCCTAAGGATGAGCAGTTCTTC
CDR3: CASSLRGAGGPKDEQFF

D: -
J: TRBJ2-2
V: TRBV9
size: -
DNA: TGTGCCAGCAGCGTAGCTGGACAGATCGCGAACACCGGGGAGCTGTTTTTT
CDR3: CASSVAGQIANTGELFF

D: TRBD1
J: TRBJ2-1
V: TRBV5-1
size: once
DNA: TGCGCCAGCAGCCACGGGACAGGGGACTACAATGAGCAGTTCTTC
CDR3: CASSHGTGDYNEQFF

D: TRBD2
J: TRBJ2-3
V: TRBV7-2
size: -
DNA: TGTGCCAGCAGCCGAGCGGGAGTAGGCACAGATACGCAGTATTTT
CDR3: CASSRAGVGTDTQYF

D: TRBD1
J: TRBJ1-2
V: TRBV10-1
size: -
DNA: TGCGCCAGCAGTGAGGGACAGGCGATCACCTTC
CDR3: CASSEGQAITF